Below, one TCR beta chain is given with its context. What it binds is unknown. These data belong to a study of multiple sclerosis patients with progressive multifocal leukoencephalopathy. Study-level findings and limits: In most PML patients, TRB repertoires appeared less diverse by entropy. Expanded clones at PML onset predated and persisted through natalizumab therapy.

Spiked into each PCR were synthetic inline TR CDR3 controls of all V-J pairings. Assay: immunoSEQ multiplex PCR; the TCRdb copy retains only in-frame clones and omits some. The table lists 25,000 to 35,000 clones, about 90% of them singletons. V gave up 2 bases and J gave up 3 bases, with 14 bases separating them. This CDR3 contains 16 residues. Per germline, CDR1 MGHRA and CDR2 YSYEKL. As for time point: time of PML onset. The T3 samples were drawn when PML began. Sequenced material: PBMCs, taken from a patient treated with natalizumab. This rearrangement joins TRBV4-1 to TRBJ2-4; D possibly corresponds to TRBD1 (6 bases). The TCR was taken from a human donor with progressive multifocal leukoencephalopathy. CDR3 bases: TGCGCCAGCAGCCAAAGTTCGAGAGGGGGCAAAAACATTCAGTACTTC. This sequence encodes CASSQSSRGGKNIQYF.